This is a list of T cell receptor beta chains from one sample in a study of blood T cell repertoires in COVID-19. Repertoires were generated with immunoSEQ multiplex PCR, while TCRdb's copy carries only in-frame clones and drops some. The table records 270,000 or so clones, almost 90% of them present only once. The sample taken for sequencing was peripheral blood. These receptors were obtained from a woman in her sixties with COVID-19, enrolled during active disease. CDR3s include the opening cysteine and the closing phenylalanine or tryptophan. D genes are given only for firm matches. Some rows have no size entry. The others give once, few or many, or a class for an expanded clone.

TRBV19	TRBJ2-5	.	.	TGTGCCAGTAGTGGGACTGCGCAAGAGACCCAGTACTTC	CASSGTAQETQYF
TRBV7-9	TRBJ1-2	.	TRBD1	TGTGCCAGCAGCTTAGGACAGGGGGCGTATGGCTACACCTTC	CASSLGQGAYGYTF
TRBV5-5	TRBJ2-2	.	.	TGTGCCAGCAGCTCGAAAGGGGCGGCGGGGGAGCTGTTTTTT	CASSSKGAAGELFF
TRBV5-6	TRBJ1-1	.	.	TGTGCCAGCACTCTAATGAACACTGAAGCTTTCTTT	CASTLMNTEAFF
TRBV6-1	TRBJ1-6	.	TRBD1	TGTGCCAGCAGTGAAAAGGGACAGGGGTCTTCACCCCTCCACTTT	CASSEKGQGSSPLHF
TRBV7-2	TRBJ2-7	.	TRBD1	TGTGCCAGCAGGCGACAGGGCGAGGGGAACGAGCAGTACTTC	CASRRQGEGNEQYF
TRBV6-6	TRBJ2-7	.	TRBD1	TGTGCCAGCAGTTACTCGCCCTCCGGGACAGGGAAGGGGCAGTACTTC	CASSYSPSGTGKGQYF
TRBV5-1	TRBJ1-1	.	TRBD1	TGCGCCAGCAGCCCACAGGGGATGAACACTGAAGCTTTCTTT	CASSPQGMNTEAFF
TRBV7-9	TRBJ1-1	once	.	TGTGCCAGCAGCTTACGCAGGGCGAACACTGAAGCTTTCTTT	CASSLRRANTEAFF
TRBV5-5	TRBJ1-4	.	TRBD1	TGTGCCAGCAGGACAGGGGGCGTCGAAAAACTGTTTTTT	CASRTGGVEKLFF
TRBV7-2	TRBJ2-1	.	TRBD2	TGTGCCAGCAATCGGGGACTAGCGGGCCTTTTAAGCTCCTACAATGAGCAGTTCTTC	CASNRGLAGLLSSYNEQFF
TRBV11-2	TRBJ1-2	.	TRBD1	TGTGCCAGCAGCGAGGGACAGACTAACTATGGCTACACCTTC	CASSEGQTNYGYTF
TRBV7-3	TRBJ2-3	.	.	TGTGCCAGCAGCGCTGTCGGCGGGGACACAGATACGCAGTATTTT	CASSAVGGDTDTQYF
TRBV3-1/TRBV3-2	TRBJ2-7	.	TRBD1	TGTGCCAGCAGCCAAGCACTAAATCGACAGGGGGAGACCCACGAGCAGTACTTC	CASSQALNRQGETHEQYF
TRBV19	TRBJ2-5	.	TRBD1	TGTGCCAGTAGTGGGGACAGGGGAAGAGGAGAGACCCAGTACTTC	CASSGDRGRGETQYF
TRBV5-1	TRBJ2-7	.	.	TGCGCCAGCAGCTTGGACAGGGCCTCGGGCGAGCAGTACTTC	CASSLDRASGEQYF
TRBV7-9	TRBJ2-3	.	TRBD1	TGTGCCAGCAGCTCAGGGGACAGGGGGTTTACGCAGTATTTT	CASSSGDRGFTQYF
TRBV18	TRBJ1-5	.	.	TGTGCCAGCTCACCACCCGGCAATCAGCCCCAGCATTTT	CASSPPGNQPQHF
TRBV7-6	TRBJ2-2	.	TRBD2	TGTGCCAGCAGCTTAGCAGGACTAGCGGGGGACACCGGGGAGCTGTTTTTT	CASSLAGLAGDTGELFF
TRBV7-9	TRBJ1-1	.	TRBD1	TGTGCCAGCAGCCCCTCTGCCGGGACAGCGAACACTGAAGCTTTCTTT	CASSPSAGTANTEAFF
TRBV7-8	TRBJ1-5	.	.	TGTGCCAGCAGCTTAGGCTTGGCCAATCAGCCCCAGCATTTT	CASSLGLANQPQHF
TRBV7-9	TRBJ1-5	.	.	TGTGCCAGCAGCTTAGACAGGGCCGGCAATCAGCCCCAGCATTTT	CASSLDRAGNQPQHF
TRBV7-2	TRBJ2-1	.	TRBD2	TGTGCCAGCAGCTTGGGCGGGGGGGCCTACAATGAGCAGTTCTTC	CASSLGGGAYNEQFF
TRBV12-3/TRBV12-4	TRBJ1-5	.	.	TGTGCCAGCAGCCTAACCCGAGGCCCCCAGCATTTT	CASSLTRGPQHF
TRBV7-2	TRBJ2-5	.	.	TGTGCCAGCAGCTTAGGGCAAAGTCGGACCCAGTACTTC	CASSLGQSRTQYF
TRBV7-3	TRBJ1-6	.	.	TGTGCCAGCAGCACAGCATCTAATTCACCCCTCCACTTT	CASSTASNSPLHF
TRBV9	TRBJ1-2	.	.	TGTGCCAGCAGCGCGAGGTCCTTGGACACTTCCAATGGCTACACCTTC	CASSARSLDTSNGYTF
TRBV19	TRBJ1-5	.	.	TGTGCCAGTAGTATACACATGACAGCAACCTATCAGCCCCAGCATTTT	CASSIHMTATYQPQHF
TRBV5-1	TRBJ1-2	.	.	TGCGCCAGCAGCTTTGCCGGGGGAGATGGCTACACCTTC	CASSFAGGDGYTF
TRBV7-2	TRBJ1-6	.	.	TGTGCCAGCAGCGGGGGCCCAGGGGATTCACCCCTCCACTTT	CASSGGPGDSPLHF
TRBV10-3	TRBJ2-7	.	TRBD1	TGTGCCATCAGTGAGCCTCCGGGACAGGGGGCAGGCGAGCAGTACTTC	CAISEPPGQGAGEQYF
TRBV19	TRBJ1-6	.	TRBD1	TGTGCCAGTACCTCGGACAGGGACGTCGCGGCCCTCCACTTT	CASTSDRDVAALHF
TRBV19	TRBJ1-2	.	TRBD1	TGTGCCAGTAGTCAGGGACAGGGCATCTATGGCTACACCTTC	CASSQGQGIYGYTF
TRBV6-5	TRBJ2-7	once	.	TGTGCCAGCAGGGACACAGGGCCCTACGAGCAGTACTTC	CASRDTGPYEQYF
TRBV19	TRBJ2-1	.	.	TGTGCCAGTAGAGGGGCTTCCTACAATGAGCAGTTCTTC	CASRGASYNEQFF
TRBV9	TRBJ2-7	few	TRBD1	TGTGCCAGCAGCGTAGATGTCGGACAGGGGGACTACGAGCAGTACTTC	CASSVDVGQGDYEQYF
TRBV7-2	TRBJ2-3	.	TRBD2	TGTGCCAGCAGCCAAGAGGCTAGCGGGGGGGTCGGTGCTGGAAGGACGCAGTATTTT	CASSQEASGGVGAGRTQYF
TRBV4-3	TRBJ1-3	.	.	TGCGCCAGCAGCCAACGTGGAAACACCATATATTTT	CASSQRGNTIYF
TRBV11-3	TRBJ2-4	.	.	TGTGCCAGCAGCTTAGGAGGGAGTGGGAACATTCAGTACTTC	CASSLGGSGNIQYF
TRBV4-2	TRBJ1-6	.	TRBD1	TGTGCCAGCAGCCAAGGGCCCAGGCAGGGGGATTCACCCCTCCACTTT	CASSQGPRQGDSPLHF
TRBV6-2/TRBV6-3	TRBJ2-1	.	.	TGTGCCAGCAGTTACTTAGAAGACAATGAGCAGTTCTTC	CASSYLEDNEQFF
TRBV2	TRBJ1-5	.	TRBD1	TGTGCCAGCAGTCCCGACAGGGGAGATCATCAGCCCCAGCATTTT	CASSPDRGDHQPQHF
TRBV5-1	TRBJ2-1	.	.	TGCGCCAGCAGCGCCGGGGAATTTTACAATGAGCAGTTCTTC	CASSAGEFYNEQFF
TRBV10-2	TRBJ1-2	.	TRBD1	TGCGCCAGCAGGCCGACAGGGGGCAATGGCTACACCTTC	CASRPTGGNGYTF
TRBV5-4	TRBJ1-2	.	TRBD1	TGTGCCAGCAGCTTCCCGGGACAGGGGCCCCCATACTACACCTTC	CASSFPGQGPPYYTF
TRBV9	TRBJ2-5	.	.	TGTGCCAGCAGCCAGGGACTGATCCAAGAGACCCAGTACTTC	CASSQGLIQETQYF
TRBV3-1/TRBV3-2	TRBJ2-5	.	TRBD2	TGTGCCAGCAGCGAGGGAGGGACTCGCGGGGAGACCCAGTACTTC	CASSEGGTRGETQYF
TRBV7-6	TRBJ1-5	.	TRBD1	TGTGCCAGCAGCTTAGGTCCGACAGGGAACAATCAGCCCCAGCATTTT	CASSLGPTGNNQPQHF
TRBV9	TRBJ1-1	.	.	TGTGCCAGCAGCCGAATGGGGGGGTTGACTGAAGCTTTCTTT	CASSRMGGLTEAFF
TRBV6-5	TRBJ1-2	.	TRBD1	TGTGCCAGCAGTTACTCCGGGACAGCTAACTATGGCTACACCTTC	CASSYSGTANYGYTF
TRBV27	TRBJ2-5	.	.	TGTGCCAGCAGTCCCTACACCCAAGGGGGTCAAGAGACCCAGTACTTC	CASSPYTQGGQETQYF
TRBV2	TRBJ1-5	.	.	TGTGCCAGCAGGGGGTTGAACATAGGACAGCATAGCAATCAGCCCCAGCATTTT	CASRGLNIGQHSNQPQHF
TRBV11-3	TRBJ1-1	once	.	TGTGCCAGCAGCTTACACGGAGGGAACACTGAAGCTTTCTTT	CASSLHGGNTEAFF
TRBV5-8	TRBJ1-1	.	.	TGTGCCAGCAGCTTGGGGTTAGAGAACACTGAAGCTTTCTTT	CASSLGLENTEAFF